This T cell receptor beta chain appears in the sequencing data of a study of T cell responses to AZD1222 COVID-19 vaccine (dated by TCRdb to about 2021). In terms of the full investigation: AZD1222 recipients given second doses at about 4 weeks or at about 12 weeks were pooled, since spike-specific TCR depth and breadth were not found to differ between the two schedules. A total of under 250 trial participants underwent TCR sequencing, of whom about 200 had received two doses of AZD1222 and about 25 had received two doses of the MenACWY control vaccine. Enrollment into the trials was organized by age into subgroups of 18-55, 56-69 and 70-plus years, and those subgroups contained about 160, 30 and 59 TCR-sequenced participants, respectively.

Notes on this clone: The antigen it binds to is not known. Base qualities were left out, and no much larger clone turns up one base away.

This specimen's time point label, interpreted: baseline before first vaccination. The vaccinee samples were drawn from two UK trials, COV001 and COV002, one of which was a single-blind randomized controlled phase 2/3 trial testing AZD1222 (ChAdOx1 nCoV-19) in healthy adults. For TCRbeta chain sequencing, PBMC samples were collected from trial participants at day 0 and at day 28 after the second dose. Reading from cysteine to phenylalanine, the CDR3 counts 17 amino acids. Only the CDR3 portion is preserved as DNA: 51 bases, with reading frame beginning at the first base. The junction carries 16 bases between V and J, which are trimmed by 2 bases and 0 bases respectively. The germline V gene (reference sequence) gives CDR1 as LGHDT and CDR2 as YNNKEL. The CDR3 regions of human TCRbeta chains were analyzed by immunosequencing. The source study handled its data this way. Repertoire TCRs were matched against a reference library of SARS-CoV-2-specific TCRs generated with the MIRA antigen-specificity platform. Breadth was defined as the fraction of unique TCRs that were SARS-CoV-2-associated, and depth was defined as the fraction of total T cells that were SARS-CoV-2-associated. Using the MIRA data, each spike-specific TCR was mapped to the spike region that the TCR reacts to and placed in a CD4 or CD8 class. Log10-transformed breadth and depth values were compared by one-way ANOVA with Sidak's multiple comparisons tests. TCRdb stores this immuneACCESS table with in-frame sequences only. Part of the clones is absent; in the studies checked, under half of the shortfall reflects unresolved V genes, and no reason is known for the rest. For V, J and clone size, that table is used; D and trimming come from the DNA. The sample table holds approximately 120,000 clones, of which approximately 88% were seen once. The ten largest account for under 7% of the sample.

Study-wide conclusions, independent of this receptor: Participants were mostly white British, with more females than males. The authors suggested clonal diversity may have been underestimated. Because no samples from the day 14 peak response were available, repertoires could be characterized only after the peak T cell response. In the small 56-69-year group, the increase in depth fell short of significance, most likely because of low power. Only 5 to 7 AZD1222 recipients were SARS-CoV-2 seropositive at baseline, limiting conclusions about previously exposed vaccinees. Spike-specific TCR breadth and depth rose significantly after two AZD1222 doses compared with day 0 and with MenACWY recipients. Vaccine-associated CD4 TCRs spanned the whole spike protein, with dominant responses in regions 160-218 and 743-854. Reportedly, almost half of the unique spike-specific TCRs recognized epitopes lying outside the regions that are mutated in the B.1.351 and B.1.1.7 variants.

The sample in question was peripheral blood, obtained on day 0 of AZD1222 vaccination. This chain is built from TRBV3-1 (or the pseudogene TRBV3-2) and TRBJ2-5; the D segment may tentatively be TRBD1 or TRBD2, each giving 6 matched bases. This receptor was taken from an adult in good health. The CDR3 protein: CASSQSTGGRYQETQYF. The base sequence is TGTGCCAGCAGCCAATCCACCGGGGGCAGGTACCAAGAGACCCAGTACTTC.